This record covers a single T cell receptor beta chain. A much larger clone differs from this one at a single base, so this may be a read error. The sample comes from a study of T cells in Graves' hyperthyroidism and ophthalmopathy. Deletions cut 3 bases from V and 6 bases from J, with 11 bases between. The CDR3 sequence is 13 residues long. The germline CDR1 and CDR2 sequences are SGHRS and YFSETQ. TCR beta CDR3 regions were amplified from RNA. The primer set for the first-round RT-PCR of the TCR CDR3 was HTBI. Via MiXCR, TCRdb re-called the multiplex PCR reads, giving one row per CDR3 protein. The sample yields over 500,000 distinct CDR3 sequences, 11% to 15% seen once.

The chain carries TRBV5-1 and TRBJ2-3; possibly TRBD2 for D (6 bases). This clonotype was obtained from a woman aged 40 to 49 with Graves' hyperthyroidism. The specimen sequenced was blood. The CDR3 sequence: CASSSGERDTQYF. Here the CDR3 DNA reads TGCGCCAGCAGCTCGGGGGAGAGGGATACGCAGTATTTT.